This note documents a single TCR beta chain sequence. What it recognizes is unknown. With 4 bases removed from V and 4 bases from J, the gap between germline ends came to 8 bases. Looked up from germline, CDR1 is KGHSH and CDR2 is LQKENI. This CDR3 has 13 residues. The data stem from a study of type 1 regulatory T cells. Looking at the study overall: T-allo10 is a Tr1-enriched, alloantigen-specific CD4 T cell product made in vitro.

The study's findings and limits: Type 1 regulatory T cells had a more restricted TCR repertoire than non-type 1 regulatory T cells.

MiXCR was run by TCRdb on the reads, yielding one entry per CDR3 protein. The table records about 59,000 distinct CDR3 sequences, 62% of them present only once. The genes are TRBV18 and TRBJ2-1; no reliable D call. Sequencing was performed on cultured non-Tr1 T cells, either the whole culture or a sorted T cell fraction (not recorded which). The TCR was taken from a human donor in good health. The chain's CDR3 is CASSLGLYNEQFF. The CDR3, as DNA: TGTGCCAGCTCACTGGGCCTTTACAATGAGCAGTTCTTC.